These T cell receptor beta chains were read from a single sample in a study of blood T cell repertoires in COVID-19. Repertoires were generated with immunoSEQ multiplex PCR, while TCRdb's copy carries only in-frame clones and drops some. Of about 330,000 clones listed, 70% to 90% were seen once; the top ten hold 4.5% to 7%. The sequenced sample was PBMCs or T cells enriched from blood (not recorded which). Receptor source: a young woman who had recovered from COVID-19. The CDR3 runs from the conserved cysteine through the conserved F or W. Fields, in order: clone size, V gene, J gene, D gene, CDR3 DNA, CDR3 protein. The D gene is left open where the match is weak. Clone size is given for some rows only: seen once, a few or many times, or a class if the clone is expanded.

clone_size: .
v_call: TRBV6-5
j_call: TRBJ2-7
d_call: TRBD1
cdr3_nt: TGTGCCAGCTGGGGGACAGGGGGCCACGAGCAGTACTTC
cdr3_aa: CASWGTGGHEQYF

clone_size: .
v_call: TRBV28
j_call: TRBJ1-4
d_call: .
cdr3_nt: TGTGCCAGCAATAACGGTGCAACTAATGAAAAACTGTTTTTT
cdr3_aa: CASNNGATNEKLFF

clone_size: .
v_call: TRBV5-8
j_call: TRBJ1-5
d_call: .
cdr3_nt: TGTGCCAGCGGCCAACCGGGACAATGGGTTTCTCAGCCCCAGCATTTT
cdr3_aa: CASGQPGQWVSQPQHF

clone_size: .
v_call: TRBV19
j_call: TRBJ1-2
d_call: .
cdr3_nt: TGTGCCAGTAGTATTCCGGGATCCGGCTATGGCTACACCTTC
cdr3_aa: CASSIPGSGYGYTF

clone_size: .
v_call: TRBV7-3
j_call: TRBJ1-2
d_call: TRBD1
cdr3_nt: TGTGCCAGCAGCCTGGGGACAGGGGAGGTCTATGGCTACACCTTC
cdr3_aa: CASSLGTGEVYGYTF

clone_size: .
v_call: TRBV3-1/TRBV3-2
j_call: TRBJ2-4
d_call: .
cdr3_nt: TGTGCCAGCAGCCAAGAGGTTCGGGGGGCGCCTTCCAAAAACATTCAGTACTTC
cdr3_aa: CASSQEVRGAPSKNIQYF

clone_size: .
v_call: TRBV9
j_call: TRBJ1-1
d_call: .
cdr3_nt: TGTGCCAGCAGCCTTGAAGGACGGGGCACTGAAGCTTTCTTT
cdr3_aa: CASSLEGRGTEAFF

clone_size: .
v_call: TRBV6-5
j_call: TRBJ1-1
d_call: .
cdr3_nt: TGTGCCAGCTTGGGGGGAGGGATGAACACTGAAGCTTTCTTT
cdr3_aa: CASLGGGMNTEAFF

clone_size: .
v_call: TRBV1
j_call: TRBJ1-5
d_call: .
cdr3_nt: TGCACCAGCAGCCAAGACTGGAGGAGGTCCGTACCTGGAATTCAGCCCCAGCATTTT
cdr3_aa: CTSSQDWRRSVPGIQPQHF

clone_size: .
v_call: TRBV4-3
j_call: TRBJ1-2
d_call: TRBD1
cdr3_nt: TGCGCCAGCAGCCAAGATTTAGGTCCAGGGGGCTTTTATGGCTACACCTTC
cdr3_aa: CASSQDLGPGGFYGYTF

clone_size: .
v_call: TRBV5-1
j_call: TRBJ1-1
d_call: TRBD1
cdr3_nt: TGCGCCAGCAGTGCAGGACAGGGGGGCACTGAAGCTTTCTTT
cdr3_aa: CASSAGQGGTEAFF

clone_size: .
v_call: TRBV19
j_call: TRBJ1-5
d_call: TRBD1
cdr3_nt: TGTGCCAGTAGTATAGATCAGGGACAGGGGGCTCTCAATCAGCCCCAGCATTTT
cdr3_aa: CASSIDQGQGALNQPQHF

clone_size: .
v_call: TRBV5-6
j_call: TRBJ2-2
d_call: .
cdr3_nt: TGTGCCAGCAGCTTGCAGTACACCGGGGAGCTGTTTTTT
cdr3_aa: CASSLQYTGELFF

clone_size: .
v_call: TRBV4-1
j_call: TRBJ1-2
d_call: .
cdr3_nt: TGCGCCAGCAGCCAAGTCCCGGGGGAGGGCAAGCCCGGCTACACCTTC
cdr3_aa: CASSQVPGEGKPGYTF

clone_size: .
v_call: TRBV4-1
j_call: TRBJ2-1
d_call: .
cdr3_nt: TGCGCCAGCAGCCAAGTTCATTTAGCCTCCTACAATGAGCAGTTCTTC
cdr3_aa: CASSQVHLASYNEQFF

clone_size: .
v_call: TRBV6-4
j_call: TRBJ2-3
d_call: .
cdr3_nt: TGTGCCAGCAGTGAGCTACTCACAGATACGCAGTATTTT
cdr3_aa: CASSELLTDTQYF

clone_size: .
v_call: TRBV11-3
j_call: TRBJ2-2
d_call: .
cdr3_nt: TGTGCCAGCAGCCCAGCAGCGGAAAACACCGGGGAGCTGTTTTTT
cdr3_aa: CASSPAAENTGELFF

clone_size: .
v_call: TRBV5-1
j_call: TRBJ1-5
d_call: .
cdr3_nt: TGCGCCAGCAAACCAGGTGGGGCAGGGTTCAATCAGCCCCAGCATTTT
cdr3_aa: CASKPGGAGFNQPQHF

clone_size: .
v_call: TRBV29-1
j_call: TRBJ1-3
d_call: .
cdr3_nt: TGCAGCGTTGTAACTAGTTCTGGAAACACCATATATTTT
cdr3_aa: CSVVTSSGNTIYF

clone_size: .
v_call: TRBV5-1
j_call: TRBJ1-3
d_call: TRBD1
cdr3_nt: TGCGCCAGCAGCTGGGGGACAGCCGGAAACACCATATATTTT
cdr3_aa: CASSWGTAGNTIYF

clone_size: .
v_call: TRBV19
j_call: TRBJ2-7
d_call: .
cdr3_nt: TGTGCCAGTAGTATAGATGGGCCCGGCTCCTACGAGCAGTACTTC
cdr3_aa: CASSIDGPGSYEQYF

clone_size: .
v_call: TRBV5-6
j_call: TRBJ2-2
d_call: .
cdr3_nt: TGTGCCAGCAGCTTGGCCGTCGGGGAGCTGTTTTTT
cdr3_aa: CASSLAVGELFF

clone_size: .
v_call: TRBV11-3
j_call: TRBJ2-5
d_call: .
cdr3_nt: TGTGCCAGCAGCTTAGGGCAGCAAGAGACCCAGTACTTC
cdr3_aa: CASSLGQQETQYF

clone_size: .
v_call: TRBV27
j_call: TRBJ1-3
d_call: .
cdr3_nt: TGTGCCAGCAGTTTGAGTGTTGGTAACACCATATATTTT
cdr3_aa: CASSLSVGNTIYF

clone_size: .
v_call: TRBV5-6
j_call: TRBJ2-1
d_call: .
cdr3_nt: TGTGCCAGCAGCCCCTCGTGGCGGAACGGCGGAAATGAGCAGTTCTTC
cdr3_aa: CASSPSWRNGGNEQFF

clone_size: .
v_call: TRBV5-1
j_call: TRBJ2-7
d_call: TRBD2
cdr3_nt: TGCGCCAGCAGCCCCCTAGCGGGGGCCTCCGCCTACGAGCAGTACTTC
cdr3_aa: CASSPLAGASAYEQYF

clone_size: .
v_call: TRBV9
j_call: TRBJ1-2
d_call: TRBD1
cdr3_nt: TGTGCCAGCAGCAGAGGGACAGGGGATGGCTACACCTTC
cdr3_aa: CASSRGTGDGYTF

clone_size: .
v_call: TRBV4-1
j_call: TRBJ2-2
d_call: TRBD2
cdr3_nt: TGCGCCAGCAGCCACGGGACTAGCGGGGCCACCGGGGAGCTGTTTTTT
cdr3_aa: CASSHGTSGATGELFF

clone_size: .
v_call: TRBV7-8
j_call: TRBJ2-7
d_call: TRBD2
cdr3_nt: TGTGCCAGCAGCCAGAAAGGCTGGCTAGCGGGGAGTCCCTCCTACGAGCAGTACTTC
cdr3_aa: CASSQKGWLAGSPSYEQYF

clone_size: .
v_call: TRBV1
j_call: TRBJ1-5
d_call: .
cdr3_nt: TGCACCAGCCCTGGCGGACAGGGATGGAGCAATCAGCCCCAGCATTTT
cdr3_aa: CTSPGGQGWSNQPQHF

clone_size: .
v_call: TRBV4-2
j_call: TRBJ1-3
d_call: TRBD1
cdr3_nt: TGTGCCAGCAGCCAAGATATCGGACAGGGCTCTGGAAACACCATATATTTT
cdr3_aa: CASSQDIGQGSGNTIYF

clone_size: few
v_call: TRBV5-6
j_call: TRBJ2-7
d_call: TRBD1
cdr3_nt: TGTGCCAGCAGCTTCCGGGACAGGGGCTACGAGCAGTACTTC
cdr3_aa: CASSFRDRGYEQYF

clone_size: .
v_call: TRBV30
j_call: TRBJ1-1
d_call: .
cdr3_nt: TGTGCCTGGAGCGGACTGGCAATGAACACTGAAGCTTTCTTT
cdr3_aa: CAWSGLAMNTEAFF

clone_size: .
v_call: TRBV9
j_call: TRBJ2-1
d_call: TRBD1
cdr3_nt: TGTGCCAGCAGCGTAGAGTGGGACAGGGTCATAAATGAGCAGTTCTTC
cdr3_aa: CASSVEWDRVINEQFF

clone_size: .
v_call: TRBV30
j_call: TRBJ1-1
d_call: .
cdr3_nt: TGTGCCTGGAGTGAGGGACTTCGGAGGACTGAAGCTTTCTTT
cdr3_aa: CAWSEGLRRTEAFF

clone_size: once
v_call: TRBV6-1
j_call: TRBJ1-1
d_call: .
cdr3_nt: TGTGCCAGCAGTGAAGTGGGCAGGGCACAATGGGCTGAAGCTTTCTTT
cdr3_aa: CASSEVGRAQWAEAFF

clone_size: .
v_call: TRBV7-9
j_call: TRBJ2-1
d_call: .
cdr3_nt: TGTGCCAGCAGCTCACTAGGTGGTGGGTCCTACAATGAGCAGTTCTTC
cdr3_aa: CASSSLGGGSYNEQFF

clone_size: few
v_call: TRBV3-1/TRBV3-2
j_call: TRBJ1-1
d_call: .
cdr3_nt: TGTGCCAGCAGCCCAGGGAACACTGAAGCTTTCTTT
cdr3_aa: CASSPGNTEAFF

clone_size: .
v_call: TRBV5-1
j_call: TRBJ2-3
d_call: TRBD1
cdr3_nt: TGCGCCAGCAGCCCGACAGCCGGGACAGGGTCAGATACGCAGTATTTT
cdr3_aa: CASSPTAGTGSDTQYF

clone_size: .
v_call: TRBV18
j_call: TRBJ2-3
d_call: .
cdr3_nt: TGTGCCAGCTCACTCAGGGGCTGGAGTAGCACAGATACGCAGTATTTT
cdr3_aa: CASSLRGWSSTDTQYF

clone_size: .
v_call: TRBV19
j_call: TRBJ2-4
d_call: .
cdr3_nt: TGTGCCAGTAGTATGGAACAGGTGATAAACATTCAGTACTTC
cdr3_aa: CASSMEQVINIQYF

clone_size: .
v_call: TRBV4-1
j_call: TRBJ2-5
d_call: .
cdr3_nt: TGCGCCAGCAGCGAAAATTTAGGGGGCGGGAAAGAGACCCAGTACTTC
cdr3_aa: CASSENLGGGKETQYF